The clone carrying this T cell receptor beta chain occurred once. The antigen remains undetermined. These data come from a study of blood T cells in healthy people across ages. Overall study results and limits: As naive T cell percentage varied, TCR beta diversity correlated strongly with it. The authors considered diversity estimates from one million T cells to be underestimates.

Donors ranged from 6 to 90 years old and were healthy Caucasians in Russia. Isolation per sample recovered at least 7 million PBMCs. A second about 7 to 11 cycle PCR used barcoded and J-beta primers. TCRdb re-analysed the 5' RACE reads in MiXCR, keeping a single row per CDR3 protein. The sample lists about 1,400,000 distinct CDR3 sequences; around 55% were seen once. The V end was cut by 0 bases, the J end by 1 base, with 14 bases between. Germline CDR1 is WSHSY and CDR2 is SAAADI. The CDR3 covers 17 residues. The source is a man aged 18-30 years in good health. V gene TRBV10-2 combines with J gene TRBJ2-3; weak D call: TRBD2 (7 bases). What was sequenced was blood. In DNA, the CDR3 is TGCGCCAGCAGTGAGTCCAGCGGGACATGGGGCACAGATACGCAGTATTTT. Protein product: CASSESSGTWGTDTQYF.